Here is one T cell receptor (beta chain) with its context. Its antigen remains unidentified. V lost 7 bases, J lost 7 bases, and 4 bases lay in between. Germline V gene lookup returns CDR1 WSHSY and CDR2 SAAADI. The length of the CDR3 is 10 residues. The data derive from a study of shared clonotypes between healthy human individuals. Study-level points and caveats: The diversity represented, both genetic and in exposure history, was limited by few donors.

Deep level was the assay's run setting. Profiled with immunoSEQ multiplex PCR; TCRdb holds only in-frame clones, not every one. The sample includes about 2 million clones, about 95% of them seen just once. In the naive CD8 group, cells lacked CD45RO and were positively selected for CCR7, so terminally differentiated effector memory CD45RA+ cells were left out. Caucasian adults living in Nashville, Tennessee, provided all samples. Sequenced input: naive CD8+ T cells sorted from blood. The rearrangement joins TRBV10-2 to TRBJ2-2; no reliable D call. The receptor's source is a man aged 18 to 29 in good health. The CDR3 here is CASKDGELFF. CDR3 DNA sequence: TGCGCCAGCAAGGACGGGGAGCTGTTTTTT.